These T cell receptor beta chains were read from a single sample in a study of CD8 T cells in Susac syndrome. TCRdb re-analysed the immunoSEQ multiplex PCR reads in MiXCR, keeping a single row per CDR3 protein. The table records 95,000 to 150,000 distinct CDR3 sequences, more than 90% of them present only once. The sample taken for sequencing was CD4+ T cells from PBMCs. The receptors shown here come from a human donor in good health. Each CDR3 is given with its conserved first and last residue. The D gene is left open where the match is weak. Some rows have no size entry. The others give once, few or many, or a class for an expanded clone.

D gene	V gene	J gene	clone size	CDR3 DNA	CDR3 protein
-	TRBV20-1	TRBJ2-1	-	TGCAGACCATCGGACAGCCGATACAATGAGCAGTTCTTC	CRPSDSRYNEQFF
-	TRBV7-9	TRBJ2-2	-	TGTGCCAGCAGCTTTCAGGGCGGGATCACCGGGGAGCTGTTTTTT	CASSFQGGITGELFF
TRBD2	TRBV18	TRBJ2-7	-	TGTGCCAGCTCACCAGGGACTAGCGAGGCCTACGAGCAGTACTTC	CASSPGTSEAYEQYF
-	TRBV4-2	TRBJ1-2	-	TGTGCCAGCAGAAAGGAGGGAAATAACTATGGCTACACCTTC	CASRKEGNNYGYTF
-	TRBV2	TRBJ1-2	-	TGTGCCAGCAAGTGGAGTGGTGGCTACACCTTC	CASKWSGGYTF
-	TRBV4-3	TRBJ2-3	-	TGCGCCAGCAGCCAAGACCTGACTAGACAGCGTGGGGGCACAGATACGCAGTATTTT	CASSQDLTRQRGGTDTQYF
TRBD2	TRBV5-1	TRBJ2-2	-	TGCGCCAGCACCATTGGACTAGAAGGGTTTGTCGGGGAGCTGTTTTTT	CASTIGLEGFVGELFF
-	TRBV25-1	TRBJ2-6	-	TGTGCCAGCGCCCGTGGGGTCTTAAGTGGGGCCAACGTCCTGACTTTC	CASARGVLSGANVLTF
-	TRBV5-1	TRBJ2-7	-	TGCGCCAGCAGCCCGGACGCGGGGAGCTCCTACGAGCAGTACTTC	CASSPDAGSSYEQYF
-	TRBV20-1	TRBJ2-1	once	TGCAGTGTCTCCGGGACTTTGTACAATGAGCAGTTCTTC	CSVSGTLYNEQFF
-	TRBV20-1	TRBJ2-5	-	TGCAGTGCTCCTCATAGGGGGGGGAAAGAGACCCAGTACTTC	CSAPHRGGKETQYF
TRBD1	TRBV7-2	TRBJ1-1	-	TGTGCCAGCAGCTTAGCGGGACAGGGTGTTGAAGCTTTCTTT	CASSLAGQGVEAFF
-	TRBV6-5	TRBJ2-7	-	TGTGCCAGCAGTTTTCACCCGAACTACGAGCAGTACTTC	CASSFHPNYEQYF
-	TRBV6-1	TRBJ1-5	-	TGTGCCAGCAGTGATTGGGTTGGGGATCAGCCCCAGCATTTT	CASSDWVGDQPQHF
-	TRBV9	TRBJ1-3	-	TGTGCCAGCAGCGGGGGAAGGGGGGAAGCGGCTGGAAACACCATATATTTT	CASSGGRGEAAGNTIYF
TRBD2	TRBV7-9	TRBJ2-1	-	TGTGCCAGCAGCTTTGCGGGGGGTAATGAGCAGTTCTTC	CASSFAGGNEQFF
-	TRBV6-2/TRBV6-3	TRBJ1-2	-	TGTGCCAGCAGGACCTTCGGGGTGACCTATGGCTACACCTTC	CASRTFGVTYGYTF
TRBD1	TRBV3-1	TRBJ2-7	-	TGTGCCAGCAGCCATCACCGGGACAGGGGATCCGAGCAGTACTTC	CASSHHRDRGSEQYF
TRBD2	TRBV5-4	TRBJ2-5	-	TGTGCCAGCAGCGCGACTAGCGGAGAACAAGAGACCCAGTACTTC	CASSATSGEQETQYF
-	TRBV20-1	TRBJ1-5	-	TGCAGTGCCAGCGCATTGGAACAGAACAATCAGCCCCAGCATTTT	CSASALEQNNQPQHF
TRBD2	TRBV7-2	TRBJ2-7	-	TGTGCCAGCAGCTTGATTAGCGGGAGCTCCTACGAGCAGTACTTC	CASSLISGSSYEQYF
TRBD2	TRBV5-4	TRBJ2-2	-	TGTGCCAGCAGCACGAGGACTAGCGGGAGCTCCGGGGAGCTGTTTTTT	CASSTRTSGSSGELFF
-	TRBV11-2	TRBJ2-1	-	TGTGCCAGCAGCTTAGTGGAGGGGACCAATGAGCAGTTCTTC	CASSLVEGTNEQFF
-	TRBV29-1	TRBJ2-3	-	TGCAGCGTTGTACAGGGCACAGATACGCAGTATTTT	CSVVQGTDTQYF
-	TRBV5-6	TRBJ2-1	few	TGTGCCAGCAGCTTGGGACAGCTTTACAATGAGCAGTTCTTC	CASSLGQLYNEQFF
-	TRBV7-9	TRBJ1-5	-	TGTGCCAGCAGCCAGGGCGGCTATAGCAATCAGCCCCAGCATTTT	CASSQGGYSNQPQHF
-	TRBV7-9	TRBJ1-2	-	TGTGCCAGCAGTACCCCCAACTATGGCTACACCTTC	CASSTPNYGYTF
-	TRBV5-1	TRBJ2-3	-	TGCGCCAGCAGCTTTATTGACTCCCAGGCGCAGTATTTT	CASSFIDSQAQYF
-	TRBV29-1	TRBJ2-7	-	TGCAGCGTTCGGGACGGCGACTCCTACGAGCAGTACTTC	CSVRDGDSYEQYF
TRBD2	TRBV12-3/TRBV12-4	TRBJ2-7	once	TGTGCCAGCATGTTCGAGCGGGGATACTACGAGCAGTACTTC	CASMFERGYYEQYF
TRBD1	TRBV2	TRBJ1-1	-	TGTGCCAGCAGCCGCACAGGGGGGTACACTGAAGCTTTCTTT	CASSRTGGYTEAFF